This paragraph covers one TCR beta chain sequence. Its specificity is not known. The study ran its PCR with 60 Vbeta and 13 Jbeta primers. Profiled with immunoSEQ multiplex PCR; TCRdb holds only in-frame clones, not every one. The sample shows under 200,000 clones, approximately 82% of them seen only once. The data derive from a study of cytomegalovirus exposure and HLA in healthy donors. Study-level findings and limits: Most likely, a cluster of highly shared sequence variants arose as a sequencing artifact.

The CDR3 spans 15 residues. Between the trimmed V and J ends, which lost 1 base and 2 bases, there was a span of 8 bases. Germline V CDR1 and CDR2: SGHVS, FNYEAQ. The specimen was PBMCs. The V call is TRBV7-6, the J call TRBJ1-4; perhaps TRBD1 as D (5 bases). The sequence was obtained from a woman aged 18-35 years in good health and CMV-seronegative. This CDR3 is CASSLVEGTNEKLFF. As DNA, the CDR3 is TGTGCCAGCAGCTTAGTGGAGGGGACTAATGAAAAACTGTTTTTT.